What follows describes a single TCR beta chain. This sample is drawn from a study of blood T cell repertoires in COVID-19. Sequencing was performed with immunoSEQ multiplex PCR; in TCRdb, only in-frame clones are kept and a portion is missing. This sample carries 90,000 to 120,000 clones, about 91% of them seen once, and the ten largest clones take 5.5% to 8%. Germline V CDR1 and CDR2: MNHNS, SASEGT. V was trimmed by 10 bases and J by 7 bases, leaving 17 bases between them. There are 14 residues in the CDR3. The source of this sequence is a man over 45 with active or convalescent COVID-19. This chain connects TRBV6-1 to TRBJ1-6; D call uncertain. Sequencing input: peripheral blood. As DNA, the CDR3 is TGTGCCACCTCCCGTTCAGGCGACAATTCACCCCTCCACTTT. Its protein is CATSRSGDNSPLHF.